The rows below give T cell receptor beta chains drawn from one sample of a study of breast tumors, draining lymph nodes, adjacent tissues. MiXCR, applied by TCRdb to the multiplex PCR reads, yields one record per CDR3 protein. Here the sample spans roughly 220,000 distinct CDR3 sequences, less than 35% being singletons. The sequencing sample was made of axillary lymph node tissue. These receptor sequences come from a female donor with breast cancer. Some clones in this sample may be carry-over from other donors' samples. Both conserved end residues are part of each CDR3. A D gene is named only where the DNA matches it firmly. Rows may omit the clone size; those that give it use once, few, many or a size class.

J: TRBJ2-3; size: -; V: TRBV5-4; D: -; DNA: TGTGCCAGCAGCTTGCCCGGATACACAGATACGCAGTATTTT; CDR3: CASSLPGYTDTQYF
J: TRBJ1-4; size: -; V: TRBV5-1; D: TRBD1; DNA: TGCGCCAGCAGCCGGACAGGGAAACAACTGTTTTTT; CDR3: CASSRTGKQLFF
J: TRBJ2-1; size: -; V: TRBV6-5; D: -; DNA: TGTGCCAGCAGTCACTCGGGTAGCAGACACTACAATGAGCAGTTCTTC; CDR3: CASSHSGSRHYNEQFF
J: TRBJ2-1; size: many; V: TRBV20-1; D: -; DNA: TGCAGTGCTAGACCCGCGGGGCCCCTCTACAATGAGCAGTTCTTC; CDR3: CSARPAGPLYNEQFF
J: TRBJ2-1; size: -; V: TRBV3-1; D: -; DNA: TGTGCCAGCAGCTCCGGTTCTGATAATGAGCAGTTCTTC; CDR3: CASSSGSDNEQFF
J: TRBJ2-3; size: many; V: TRBV4-3; D: TRBD2; DNA: TGCGCCAGCAGCCAAGACCCAGCGGGGGGATTGAAGGGTACGCAGTATTTT; CDR3: CASSQDPAGGLKGTQYF
J: TRBJ2-1; size: many; V: TRBV4-2; D: TRBD2; DNA: TGTGCCAGCAGCCTAACTAGCGGGGGGGCAAATGAGCAGTTCTTC; CDR3: CASSLTSGGANEQFF
J: TRBJ1-1; size: -; V: TRBV29-1; D: TRBD1; DNA: TGCAGCGTTCTCGGACAGGGTAGACTGAACACTGAAGCTTTCTTT; CDR3: CSVLGQGRLNTEAFF
J: TRBJ1-4; size: many; V: TRBV7-6; D: -; DNA: TGTGCCAGCAGCCAGAAGGGACGTAATGAAAAACTGTTTTTT; CDR3: CASSQKGRNEKLFF
J: TRBJ2-1; size: many; V: TRBV7-9; D: -; DNA: TGTGCCAGCAGCTCATACCGGGACAACTCCAATGTGGAGCAGTTCTTC; CDR3: CASSSYRDNSNVEQFF
J: TRBJ2-1; size: once; V: TRBV2; D: TRBD2; DNA: TGTGCCAGCAGCGCCAGCGGGAACTCCTACAATGAGCAGTTCTTC; CDR3: CASSASGNSYNEQFF
J: TRBJ2-1; size: -; V: TRBV25-1; D: TRBD2; DNA: TGTGCCAGCAGTGCTAGGGGGACTAGCGGGACGACCTACAATGAGCAGTTCTTC; CDR3: CASSARGTSGTTYNEQFF